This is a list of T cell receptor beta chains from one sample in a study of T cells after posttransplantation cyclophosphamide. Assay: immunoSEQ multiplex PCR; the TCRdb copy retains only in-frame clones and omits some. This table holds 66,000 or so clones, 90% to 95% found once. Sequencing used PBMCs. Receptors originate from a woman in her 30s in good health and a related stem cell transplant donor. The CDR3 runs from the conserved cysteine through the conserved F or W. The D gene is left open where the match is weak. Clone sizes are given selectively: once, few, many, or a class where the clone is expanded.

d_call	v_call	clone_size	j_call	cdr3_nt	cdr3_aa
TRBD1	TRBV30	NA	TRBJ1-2	TGTGCCGGAAGACAGGGGGGGCGCTATGGCTACACCTTC	CAGRQGGRYGYTF
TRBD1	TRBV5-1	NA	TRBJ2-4	TGCGCCAGCAGCTTGGGACAGGGTCTTCCCTTGCTAGCCAAAAACATTCAGTACTTC	CASSLGQGLPLLAKNIQYF
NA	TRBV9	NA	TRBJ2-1	TGTGCCAGCAGCGTAGCGGGACAGCGGGGGCGGGGTGAGCAGTTCTTC	CASSVAGQRGRGEQFF
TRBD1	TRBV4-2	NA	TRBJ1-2	TGTGCCAGCAGCCAAGGGACAGGGGAGTATGGCTACACCTTC	CASSQGTGEYGYTF
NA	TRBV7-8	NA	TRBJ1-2	TGTGCCAGCAGCTTCGGGCCCCGGGCCCCCTATGGCTACACCTTC	CASSFGPRAPYGYTF
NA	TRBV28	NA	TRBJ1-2	TGTGCCAGCAGTGGAATTCTCGGGACGTCCCCTAACTATGGCTACACCTTC	CASSGILGTSPNYGYTF
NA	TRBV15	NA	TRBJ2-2	TGTGCCACCAGCAGAGATTACAGCAACACCGGGGAGCTGTTTTTT	CATSRDYSNTGELFF
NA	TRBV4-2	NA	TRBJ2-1	TGTGCCAGCAGCCAGCAGGGTGGCAATGAGCAGTTCTTC	CASSQQGGNEQFF
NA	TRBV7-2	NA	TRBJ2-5	TGTGCCAGCAGCTTAAGGACCGAGCGGGAGACCCAGTACTTC	CASSLRTERETQYF
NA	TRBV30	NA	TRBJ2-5	TGTGCCTGGAGTGTGGTGATTGGAGAGACCCAGTACTTC	CAWSVVIGETQYF
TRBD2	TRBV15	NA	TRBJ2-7	TGTGCCACCAGCAGAGGGGGTAGCGGGGGCCACGAGCAGTACTTC	CATSRGGSGGHEQYF
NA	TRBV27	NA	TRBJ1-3	TGTGCCAGCAGCCCAAGTGGGGGAGTTGGAAACACCATATATTTT	CASSPSGGVGNTIYF
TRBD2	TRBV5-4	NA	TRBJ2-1	TGTGCCAGCAGCTTGGGAGATAGCGGGGACTACAATGAGCAGTTCTTC	CASSLGDSGDYNEQFF
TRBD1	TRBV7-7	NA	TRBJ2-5	TGTGCCAGCAGCCCAGGGACAGGGGTCCAAGAGACCCAGTACTTC	CASSPGTGVQETQYF
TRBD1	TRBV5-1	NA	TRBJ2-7	TGCGCCAGCAGCACGGACAGGGGCTACGAGCAGTACTTC	CASSTDRGYEQYF
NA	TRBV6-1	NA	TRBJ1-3	TGTGCCAGCAGTGTCAGCGTCTCTGGAAACACCATATATTTT	CASSVSVSGNTIYF
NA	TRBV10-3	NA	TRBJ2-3	TGTGCCATCAGTGAGTCTATGGGCACAGATACGCAGTATTTT	CAISESMGTDTQYF
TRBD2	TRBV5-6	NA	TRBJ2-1	TGTGCCAGCAGCTTGGGGACTAGCGGATTCAATGAGCAGTTCTTC	CASSLGTSGFNEQFF
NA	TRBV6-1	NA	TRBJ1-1	TGTGCCAGCAGTGAAGCGGGGCAATTGAACACTGAAGCTTTCTTT	CASSEAGQLNTEAFF
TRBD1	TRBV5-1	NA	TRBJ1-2	TGCGCCAGCAGCTTACAGGGGGGGGACTATGGCTACACCTTC	CASSLQGGDYGYTF
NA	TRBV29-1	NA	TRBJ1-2	TGCAGCGGCGCAGCGAGGAATGGCTACACCTTC	CSGAARNGYTF
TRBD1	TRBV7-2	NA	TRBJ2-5	TGTGCCAGCAGCTTAGGGACAGGATGGGTTGAAGAGACCCAGTACTTC	CASSLGTGWVEETQYF
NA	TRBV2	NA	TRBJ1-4	TGTGCCAGCAGTGGGGGAGGTCTCCGGGAGGAAAAACTGTTTTTT	CASSGGGLREEKLFF
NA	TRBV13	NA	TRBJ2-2	TGTGCCAGCAGCCCCGGGACCGATAACACCGGGGAGCTGTTTTTT	CASSPGTDNTGELFF
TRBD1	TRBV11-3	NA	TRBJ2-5	TGTGCCAGCAGCTTAGGGACAGGGGGCCAAGAGACCCAGTACTTC	CASSLGTGGQETQYF
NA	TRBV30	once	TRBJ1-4	TGTGCCTGGAGTGTAGGAGAAAAACTGTTTTTT	CAWSVGEKLFF
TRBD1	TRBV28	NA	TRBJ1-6	TGTGCCAGCAGTTTCTCAGGGGGGGCAGGGGGTTCACCCCTCCACTTT	CASSFSGGAGGSPLHF
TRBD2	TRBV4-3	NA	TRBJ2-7	TGCGCCAGCAGCCAAGAAGGCGGGGGGGCCAGCGAGCAGTACTTC	CASSQEGGGASEQYF
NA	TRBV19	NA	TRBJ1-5	TGTGCCAGTAGTCCCGGATATAGCAATCAGCCCCAGCATTTT	CASSPGYSNQPQHF
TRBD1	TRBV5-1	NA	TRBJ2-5	TGCGCCAGCAGCTTGGGGACAGGACAAGAGACCCAGTACTTC	CASSLGTGQETQYF
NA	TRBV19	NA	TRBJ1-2	TGTGCCAGTAGTATAGATTGGCAGGGGACCTATGGCTACACCTTC	CASSIDWQGTYGYTF
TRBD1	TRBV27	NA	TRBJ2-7	TGTGCCAGCACCTTGAGGACAGGGGGCAGGTACGAGCAGTACTTC	CASTLRTGGRYEQYF
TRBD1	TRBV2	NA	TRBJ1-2	TGTGCCAGCAGTGAAGCGGGACAGGGTGCGGGCTACACCTTC	CASSEAGQGAGYTF
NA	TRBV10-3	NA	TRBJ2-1	TGTGCCATCAGGACCCGGGACTACAATGAGCAGTTCTTC	CAIRTRDYNEQFF
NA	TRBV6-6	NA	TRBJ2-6	TGTGCCAGCAGTTACAACTCTGGGGCCAACGTCCTGACTTTC	CASSYNSGANVLTF
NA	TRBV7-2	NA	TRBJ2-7	TGTGCCAGCAGCTTATATCGGGCCATAGGGTACGAGCAGTACTTC	CASSLYRAIGYEQYF
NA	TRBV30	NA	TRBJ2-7	TGTGCCTGGAGTGTATCGCCCGAGCAGTACTTC	CAWSVSPEQYF
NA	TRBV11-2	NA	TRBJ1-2	TGTGCCAGCAGCTTGTCGGGAGTCCCCGATAGCTACACCTTC	CASSLSGVPDSYTF
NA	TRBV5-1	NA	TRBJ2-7	TGCGCCAGCAGCTTGGTGGGCTACGAGCAGTACTTC	CASSLVGYEQYF
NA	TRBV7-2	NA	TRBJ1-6	TGTGCCAGCAGCGGCAGACTGAGGAATTCACCCCTCCACTTT	CASSGRLRNSPLHF
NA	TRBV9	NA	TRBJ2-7	TGTGCCAGCAGCGTTGGACAGACGCCAAACTACGAGCAGTACTTC	CASSVGQTPNYEQYF
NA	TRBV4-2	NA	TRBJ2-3	TGTGCCAGCAGCCGGTCCGGCGGGACATCTAGCACAGATACGCAGTATTTT	CASSRSGGTSSTDTQYF
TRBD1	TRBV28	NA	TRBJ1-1	TGTGCCAGCAGTCGACATGGGACAGGGCTCACTGAAGCTTTCTTT	CASSRHGTGLTEAFF